The present T cell receptor beta chain was sequenced within a study of blood T cell repertoires in COVID-19. For the study at large: The United States, Italy and Spain were the sources of the acute and convalescent COVID-19 samples. PBMCs, B-cell-depleted T cells, or T cells provided the cDNA or gDNA that made up the material.

In the original analysis: Counts of nucleated cells, estimated from reference gene primer amplification, were obtained. Sequenced by immunoSEQ multiplex PCR; TCRdb stores in-frame clones only, minus some. V, J and clone size were drawn from that table, and D and trimming were deduced from the DNA. Among 250,000 to 350,000 clones listed, around 82% were seen once. The CDR3 contains 16 residues. Germline trimming cut 0 bases from V and 5 bases from J; bases unmatched to any gene: 7. The V gene's germline CDR1 is LNHNV and CDR2 YYDKDF (reference sequence). This chain links TRBV15 with TRBJ2-3, with 8 bases lining up with TRBD2. The receptor was derived from a woman aged 45-60 years with acute or convalescent COVID-19. The sequenced sample was peripheral blood. CDR3 sequence: CATSRDGREGEDTQYF. In nucleotides, the CDR3 is TGTGCCACCAGCAGAGATGGCCGGGAGGGTGAAGATACGCAGTATTTT.